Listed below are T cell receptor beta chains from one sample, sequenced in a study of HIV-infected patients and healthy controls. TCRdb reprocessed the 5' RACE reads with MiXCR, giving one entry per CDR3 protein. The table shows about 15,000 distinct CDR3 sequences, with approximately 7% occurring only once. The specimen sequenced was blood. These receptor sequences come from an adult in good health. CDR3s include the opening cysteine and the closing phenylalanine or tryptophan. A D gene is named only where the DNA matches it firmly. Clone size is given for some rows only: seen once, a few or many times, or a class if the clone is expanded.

cdr3_aa: CSVVAGGPENEQFF
cdr3_nt: TGCAGCGTTGTGGCCGGGGGGCCTGAGAATGAGCAGTTCTTC
j_call: TRBJ2-1
d_call: .
clone_size: many
v_call: TRBV29-1

cdr3_aa: CASSLTASNQPQHF
cdr3_nt: TGTGCCAGCAGTTTAACGGCAAGCAATCAGCCCCAGCATTTT
j_call: TRBJ1-5
d_call: .
clone_size: medium-sized
v_call: TRBV6-2/TRBV6-3

cdr3_aa: CAWSSGGTPDTQYF
cdr3_nt: TGTGCCTGGTCGAGCGGGGGAACCCCAGATACGCAGTATTTT
j_call: TRBJ2-3
d_call: TRBD2
clone_size: many
v_call: TRBV30

cdr3_aa: CSVWLAADTQYF
cdr3_nt: TGCAGTGTTTGGTTAGCAGCAGATACGCAGTATTTT
j_call: TRBJ2-3
d_call: .
clone_size: medium-sized
v_call: TRBV20-1

cdr3_aa: CASLRGGSYNEQFF
cdr3_nt: TGTGCCAGCCTACGGGGGGGGTCCTACAATGAGCAGTTCTTC
j_call: TRBJ2-1
d_call: TRBD2
clone_size: many
v_call: TRBV12-3/TRBV12-4

cdr3_aa: CASSSGTGVPNSPLHF
cdr3_nt: TGTGCCAGCTCCTCTGGGACCGGGGTCCCGAATTCACCCCTCCACTTT
j_call: TRBJ1-6
d_call: .
clone_size: many
v_call: TRBV18

cdr3_aa: CASSPKQPPYEQYF
cdr3_nt: TGTGCCAGCAGCCCCAAACAACCACCCTACGAGCAGTACTTC
j_call: TRBJ2-7
d_call: .
clone_size: .
v_call: TRBV7-9

cdr3_aa: CASSLEAGANVLTF
cdr3_nt: TGCGCCAGCAGCTTGGAAGCTGGGGCCAACGTCCTGACTTTC
j_call: TRBJ2-6
d_call: .
clone_size: many
v_call: TRBV5-1

cdr3_aa: CSARVPGLAGAPGETQYF
cdr3_nt: TGCAGTGCTAGAGTGCCGGGACTAGCGGGGGCGCCGGGGGAGACCCAGTACTTC
j_call: TRBJ2-5
d_call: TRBD2
clone_size: many
v_call: TRBV20-1

cdr3_aa: CASSRTGGWGQPQHF
cdr3_nt: TGTGCCAGCAGCCGTACAGGGGGCTGGGGTCAGCCCCAGCATTTT
j_call: TRBJ1-5
d_call: TRBD1
clone_size: many
v_call: TRBV7-2

cdr3_aa: CASRTSGGMTQYF
cdr3_nt: TGTGCCAGCAGGACTAGCGGGGGCATGACCCAGTACTTC
j_call: TRBJ2-5
d_call: TRBD2
clone_size: many
v_call: TRBV6-2/TRBV6-3

cdr3_aa: CSAPGADYEQYF
cdr3_nt: TGCAGTGCTCCCGGGGCCGACTACGAGCAGTACTTC
j_call: TRBJ2-7
d_call: .
clone_size: many
v_call: TRBV20-1

cdr3_aa: CASSDSTNTEAFF
cdr3_nt: TGTGCCAGCAGCGATTCGACCAACACTGAAGCTTTCTTT
j_call: TRBJ1-1
d_call: .
clone_size: many
v_call: TRBV7-9

cdr3_aa: CSALRLAGKRNEQFF
cdr3_nt: TGCAGTGCTTTAAGACTAGCGGGAAAACGCAATGAGCAGTTCTTC
j_call: TRBJ2-1
d_call: TRBD2
clone_size: .
v_call: TRBV20-1

cdr3_aa: CASSLGLAGRIYNEQFF
cdr3_nt: TGTGCCAGCAGCCTGGGACTAGCGGGACGCATTTACAATGAGCAGTTCTTC
j_call: TRBJ2-1
d_call: TRBD2
clone_size: many
v_call: TRBV13

cdr3_aa: CASSMSSGGAYEQYF
cdr3_nt: TGTGCCAGTAGTATGTCTAGCGGGGGGGCCTACGAGCAGTACTTC
j_call: TRBJ2-7
d_call: TRBD2
clone_size: .
v_call: TRBV19

cdr3_aa: CASSTTGTAGELFF
cdr3_nt: TGTGCCAGTAGTACGACAGGGACCGCCGGGGAGCTGTTTTTT
j_call: TRBJ2-2
d_call: TRBD1
clone_size: many
v_call: TRBV19

cdr3_aa: CATSDPMMDEQFF
cdr3_nt: TGTGCCACCAGTGATCCAATGATGGATGAGCAGTTCTTC
j_call: TRBJ2-1
d_call: .
clone_size: many
v_call: TRBV24-1

cdr3_aa: CASSFPSTGEETQYF
cdr3_nt: TGTGCCAGCAGCTTTCCATCGACAGGGGAAGAGACCCAGTACTTC
j_call: TRBJ2-5
d_call: TRBD1
clone_size: medium-sized
v_call: TRBV7-9

cdr3_aa: CSARDLGTGFDTEAFF
cdr3_nt: TGCAGTGCTAGAGATCTGGGGACAGGGTTCGACACTGAAGCTTTCTTT
j_call: TRBJ1-1
d_call: TRBD1
clone_size: .
v_call: TRBV20-1

cdr3_aa: CASSYSDRASYTEAFF
cdr3_nt: TGTGCCAGCAGCTACTCGGACAGGGCGAGTTACACTGAAGCTTTCTTT
j_call: TRBJ1-1
d_call: TRBD1
clone_size: many
v_call: TRBV7-2

cdr3_aa: CASSQDSKVNTEAFF
cdr3_nt: TGCGCCAGCAGCCAAGATTCGAAGGTGAACACTGAAGCTTTCTTT
j_call: TRBJ1-1
d_call: .
clone_size: many
v_call: TRBV4-3

cdr3_aa: CASSLGGTQDLFF
cdr3_nt: TGTGCCAGCAGTTTGGGGGGAACTCAGGATCTGTTTTTT
j_call: TRBJ1-4
d_call: .
clone_size: many
v_call: TRBV12-3/TRBV12-4

cdr3_aa: CASSQESGLAGGGEQFF
cdr3_nt: TGTGCCAGCAGCCAAGAGTCCGGTCTAGCGGGGGGCGGTGAGCAGTTCTTC
j_call: TRBJ2-1
d_call: TRBD2
clone_size: medium-sized
v_call: TRBV4-2

cdr3_aa: CSARGITRDEQFF
cdr3_nt: TGCAGTGCTAGAGGGATCACTCGGGATGAGCAGTTCTTC
j_call: TRBJ2-1
d_call: .
clone_size: many
v_call: TRBV20-1

cdr3_aa: CASLWARGAYEQYF
cdr3_nt: TGTGCCAGTCTCTGGGCAAGGGGGGCCTACGAGCAGTACTTC
j_call: TRBJ2-7
d_call: .
clone_size: many
v_call: TRBV6-6

cdr3_aa: CASSFGTNTGELFF
cdr3_nt: TGTGCCAGCAGCTTTGGCACGAACACCGGGGAGCTGTTTTTT
j_call: TRBJ2-2
d_call: .
clone_size: many
v_call: TRBV7-3

cdr3_aa: CASGLELAGVLDTQYF
cdr3_nt: TGTGCTAGTGGTTTGGAGCTAGCGGGGGTTTTAGATACGCAGTATTTT
j_call: TRBJ2-3
d_call: TRBD2
clone_size: many
v_call: TRBV12-5

cdr3_aa: CASSLWTESTDTQYF
cdr3_nt: TGTGCCAGCAGTTTATGGACAGAAAGCACAGATACGCAGTATTTT
j_call: TRBJ2-3
d_call: .
clone_size: many
v_call: TRBV28

cdr3_aa: CASSQELTSGGYEQYF
cdr3_nt: TGTGCCAGCAGCCAAGAGTTAACTAGCGGAGGCTACGAGCAGTACTTC
j_call: TRBJ2-7
d_call: TRBD2
clone_size: many
v_call: TRBV4-2

cdr3_aa: CASSLGLADYEQYF
cdr3_nt: TGTGCCAGCAGCTTAGGACTGGCAGACTACGAGCAGTACTTC
j_call: TRBJ2-7
d_call: .
clone_size: .
v_call: TRBV7-9

cdr3_aa: CASSLIGGTDTQYF
cdr3_nt: TGTGCCAGCAGTTTGATAGGTGGAACAGATACGCAGTATTTT
j_call: TRBJ2-3
d_call: .
clone_size: many
v_call: TRBV12-3/TRBV12-4

cdr3_aa: CSARAPPYEQYF
cdr3_nt: TGCAGTGCTAGAGCGCCCCCTTACGAGCAGTACTTC
j_call: TRBJ2-7
d_call: .
clone_size: .
v_call: TRBV20-1

cdr3_aa: CASSLPTGEKLFF
cdr3_nt: TGTGCCAGCAGCTTACCAACAGGGGAAAAACTGTTTTTT
j_call: TRBJ1-4
d_call: .
clone_size: .
v_call: TRBV7-9

cdr3_aa: CASSGQGAIEAFF
cdr3_nt: TGTGCCAGCAGCGGACAGGGGGCGATTGAAGCTTTCTTT
j_call: TRBJ1-1
d_call: TRBD1
clone_size: medium-sized
v_call: TRBV7-2

cdr3_aa: CASSPWGGSGANVLTF
cdr3_nt: TGTGCCAGCAGCCCGTGGGGGGGATCTGGGGCCAACGTCCTGACTTTC
j_call: TRBJ2-6
d_call: TRBD2
clone_size: many
v_call: TRBV9

cdr3_aa: CSVKGGRNTEAFF
cdr3_nt: TGCAGCGTTAAAGGGGGGCGGAACACTGAAGCTTTCTTT
j_call: TRBJ1-1
d_call: .
clone_size: many
v_call: TRBV29-1

cdr3_aa: CASSLVGTASYEQYF
cdr3_nt: TGTGCCAGCAGCTTAGTGGGGACTGCCTCCTACGAGCAGTACTTC
j_call: TRBJ2-7
d_call: .
clone_size: .
v_call: TRBV7-9

cdr3_aa: CASSPFSYNEQFF
cdr3_nt: TGTGCCAGTAGTCCCTTCTCCTACAATGAGCAGTTCTTC
j_call: TRBJ2-1
d_call: .
clone_size: many
v_call: TRBV19

cdr3_aa: CATSGSGTGYNDQFF
cdr3_nt: TGTGCCACCAGTGGGTCCGGGACCGGATACAATGATCAGTTCTTC
j_call: TRBJ2-1
d_call: .
clone_size: many
v_call: TRBV24-1

cdr3_aa: CASSRGPTDTQYF
cdr3_nt: TGTGCCAGCAGTCGCGGACCCACAGATACGCAGTATTTT
j_call: TRBJ2-3
d_call: .
clone_size: many
v_call: TRBV6-6

cdr3_aa: CSVELGREPDTQYF
cdr3_nt: TGCAGCGTTGAGCTCGGGAGGGAGCCAGATACGCAGTATTTT
j_call: TRBJ2-3
d_call: TRBD2
clone_size: many
v_call: TRBV29-1

cdr3_aa: CASKQTLAGDEQFF
cdr3_nt: TGTGCCAGCAAGCAGACACTAGCGGGGGATGAGCAGTTCTTC
j_call: TRBJ2-1
d_call: TRBD2
clone_size: medium-sized
v_call: TRBV6-6

cdr3_aa: CASSIGVSPEKLFF
cdr3_nt: TGTGCCAGTAGTATTGGCGTCAGCCCAGAAAAACTGTTTTTT
j_call: TRBJ1-4
d_call: .
clone_size: many
v_call: TRBV19

cdr3_aa: CASSPLDGRPNNEQFF
cdr3_nt: TGTGCCAGCAGCCCCCTCGACGGCCGACCCAACAATGAGCAGTTCTTC
j_call: TRBJ2-1
d_call: .
clone_size: many
v_call: TRBV11-2

cdr3_aa: CSAVTWDRVGETQYF
cdr3_nt: TGCAGCGCCGTAACCTGGGACAGGGTGGGAGAGACCCAGTACTTC
j_call: TRBJ2-5
d_call: TRBD1
clone_size: many
v_call: TRBV29-1

cdr3_aa: CASSQTGTGGADTQYF
cdr3_nt: TGTGCCAGCAGTCAGACCGGGACAGGGGGCGCAGATACGCAGTATTTT
j_call: TRBJ2-3
d_call: TRBD1
clone_size: many
v_call: TRBV7-2

cdr3_aa: CASGPGLAGARVYEQYF
cdr3_nt: TGTGCCAGCGGCCCAGGGCTAGCGGGGGCAAGGGTCTACGAGCAGTACTTC
j_call: TRBJ2-7
d_call: TRBD2
clone_size: .
v_call: TRBV7-2

cdr3_aa: CASSPWTVSYEQYF
cdr3_nt: TGCGCCAGCAGCCCCTGGACAGTTTCCTACGAGCAGTACTTC
j_call: TRBJ2-7
d_call: .
clone_size: many
v_call: TRBV5-1

cdr3_aa: CASSGHLLRDTEAFF
cdr3_nt: TGTGCCAGCAGTGGACACTTGCTGCGGGACACTGAAGCTTTCTTT
j_call: TRBJ1-1
d_call: .
clone_size: medium-sized
v_call: TRBV28

cdr3_aa: CSARAYVPGAGGNYGYTF
cdr3_nt: TGCAGTGCTAGAGCTTACGTCCCAGGGGCTGGTGGGAACTATGGCTACACCTTC
j_call: TRBJ1-2
d_call: .
clone_size: .
v_call: TRBV20-1

cdr3_aa: CASSPSGADTQYF
cdr3_nt: TGTGCCAGCAGCCCTTCGGGGGCAGATACGCAGTATTTT
j_call: TRBJ2-3
d_call: .
clone_size: many
v_call: TRBV5-6

cdr3_aa: CASSPEDSYSYNEQFF
cdr3_nt: TGTGCCAGCAGCCCGGAAGACTCGTACTCCTACAATGAGCAGTTCTTC
j_call: TRBJ2-1
d_call: .
clone_size: medium-sized
v_call: TRBV7-2

cdr3_aa: CASSYPEFQPQHF
cdr3_nt: TGTGCCAGCAGTTACCCCGAATTCCAGCCCCAGCATTTT
j_call: TRBJ1-5
d_call: .
clone_size: many
v_call: TRBV6-2/TRBV6-3

cdr3_aa: CASSQVENTRDYEQYF
cdr3_nt: TGTGCCAGCAGCCAAGTTGAGAATACCCGAGACTACGAGCAGTACTTC
j_call: TRBJ2-7
d_call: .
clone_size: .
v_call: TRBV4-2

cdr3_aa: CASSLRKRDTGELFF
cdr3_nt: TGTGCCAGCAGCTTGAGGAAGCGGGACACCGGGGAGCTGTTTTTT
j_call: TRBJ2-2
d_call: .
clone_size: many
v_call: TRBV7-2

cdr3_aa: CSARSGRAYVEQYF
cdr3_nt: TGCAGTGCTCGTAGCGGGAGGGCGTATGTCGAGCAGTACTTC
j_call: TRBJ2-7
d_call: TRBD2
clone_size: many
v_call: TRBV20-1